The T cell receptor (beta chain) under discussion was sequenced for a study of blood T cell repertoires in COVID-19. Across the whole study: Researchers got acute and convalescent COVID-19 samples from the United States, Italy and Spain. Sources were T cells, B-cell-depleted T cells, or PBMCs; the material itself was cDNA or gDNA.

As originally analysed: Estimation of nucleated cell counts was performed using reference gene primer amplification. Generated by immunoSEQ multiplex PCR, the TCRdb table keeps only in-frame clones and is missing some. D and trimming come from the DNA, and the V and J calls and clone size come from that table. The sample lists some 30,000 clones; around 85% were seen once. Within the sample, this clone is medium-sized. The CDR3 contains 13 residues. In germline, CDR1 is LNHDA, CDR2 SQIVND (reference sequence). The ends were cut back, 6 bases at V and 9 bases at J, with 14 bases in the middle. The specimen was peripheral blood. V and J are TRBV19 and TRBJ2-2; D is ambiguous. This receptor was identified in a man aged 55-75 years with active COVID-19. The CDR3 bases are TGTGCCAGTAGCGCTTCGGCTGGGCGGGAGCTGTTTTTT. It yields the protein CASSASAGRELFF. The full variable domain, completed using reference TRBV19 and TRBJ2-2, is DGGITQSPKYLFRKEGQNVTLSCEQNLNHDAMYWYRQDPGQGLRLIYYSQIVNDFQKGDIAEGYSVSREKKESFPLTVTSAQKNPTAFYLCASSASAGRELFFGEGSRLTVL.